This T cell receptor beta chain was profiled in a study of CD8 T cells in Susac syndrome. The V end lost 5 bases, the J end lost 6 bases, and 15 bases lay between the germline ends. The CDR3 loop spans 14 amino acids. The germline gives CDR1 SGHTA, CDR2 FQGNSA. Reverse transcription used about 0.5 to 1 ug RNA and random hexamers. One entry per CDR3 protein results from TCRdb running MiXCR on the immunoSEQ multiplex PCR reads. The sample has some 130,000 distinct CDR3 sequences, roughly 80% seen once; the top ten hold roughly 0.5%. The chain couples TRBV7-2 to TRBJ2-3; D remains unclear. The receptor was derived from a human donor with multiple sclerosis. The sequenced sample consisted of CD8+ T cells from PBMCs. CDR3 sequence (DNA): TGTGCCAGCAGCGCCGTCCTTCTGGGGGATACGCAGTATTTT. Translation gives CASSAVLLGDTQYF.